A single TCR beta chain is shown here with its context. The target of this receptor is not known. There are no base qualities to consult, and no much larger clone falls within one base. Whole blood was collected in K2EDTA tubes by collaborating institutions according to the institutions' own protocols. Collaborator samples were shipped for TCRbeta analysis as frozen whole blood, isolated PBMCs, or DNA extracted from either sample type. Inclusive of the bounding cysteine and phenylalanine, the CDR3 is 15 residues long. Only the CDR3 portion is preserved as DNA: 45 bases, with reading frame beginning at the first base. CDR1 and CDR2, per the germline V gene, are SGHTA and FQGTGA. V trim: 7 bases; J trim: 4 bases; unmatched bases: 9. TCRbeta CDR3 regions were amplified from genomic DNA using the immunoSEQ Assay, a bias-controlled multiplex PCR. Turning to the authors' computational methods: Nucleated cell counts per sample were estimated from amplification of reference gene primers within the assay. Sequence reads were collapsed and filtered to measure the absolute abundance of every unique TCRbeta CDR3 rearrangement. For each sample, productive Simpson clonality was calculated by taking the square root of Simpson's diversity index across productive rearrangements. TCRdb stores this immuneACCESS table with in-frame sequences only. Part of the clones is absent; in the studies checked, under half of the shortfall reflects unresolved V genes, and no reason is known for the rest. D and trimming come from the DNA, and the V and J calls and clone size come from that table. Within this sample are approximately 350,000 clones, with about 86% of them counted one time only. The biggest ten clones account for 2.5% to 3% of the sample.

The entry originates in a study of blood T cell repertoires in COVID-19 (TCRdb year 2020). Broadly, across the study: Collaborator samples came from the United States, Italy and Spain and covered acute and convalescent phases of COVID-19. The prospective study material was composed of cDNA or gDNA derived from T cells, B-cell-depleted T cells, or PBMCs. The dataset comprised deeply sampled blood TCRbeta repertoires from subjects exposed to, actively infected with, or recovered from COVID-19. The repertoires were released in a freely available public database intended as a resource for research on the immune response to SARS-CoV-2. Samples came from the ongoing ImmuneRACE study (first 160 participants) plus 1,254 subjects from 6 global collaborators. The sample metadata nearly always contained a de-identified subject ID, COVID-19 status, age in years and sex. HLA class I and class II types, where available, came from metadata supplied by the sample provider rather than from assay-based typing. Beyond this particular receptor, the publication reports: Clinical and demographic metadata were provided uncurated, with the amount varying by source and participant.

Sequencing used peripheral blood. The chain is encoded by TRBV7-3 joined to TRBJ2-1; 8 central bases correspond to TRBD2. The source of this sequence is a man aged 25 to 40 with active or convalescent COVID-19. The CDR3 amino acid sequence is: CASNAGGLVYNEQFF. Here is the DNA: TGTGCCAGCAATGCGGGGGGCCTTGTATACAATGAGCAGTTCTTC.